Listed here are 8 T cell receptor beta chains from one sample, sequenced in a study of T-cell reconstitution after alpha-beta-depleted transplantation in children. Library preparation (for TCRbeta) was performed with unique molecular identifiers. TCRdb passed the PCR reads through MiXCR, listing each CDR3 protein once. The sample includes a few hundred thousand distinct CDR3 sequences, 25% to 30% of them seen just once. Source: PBMCs, taken before TCRalphabeta/CD19-depleted stem cell transplant. The receptor source for this set is a boy in the first two years of life with Wiskott-Aldrich syndrome, due to receive a stem cell transplant.

The sample holds a few counts of this clonotype. The CDR3 is CASSVGVVETQYF. CDR3 nucleotide sequence: TGTGCCAGCAGTGTCGGGGTAGTAGAGACCCAGTACTTC. The chain uses TRBV25-1 and TRBJ2-5, with D tentatively TRBD2 (5 bases). The CDR3 covers 13 residues. Trimming took 4 bases from V and 4 from J, leaving 10 bases between them. Germline V gene lookup returns CDR1 MGHDK and CDR2 SYGVNS.

The rearrangement joins TRBV4-1 to TRBJ2-3, with 8 bases fitting TRBD2. Trimming removed 3 bases from V and 0 bases from J; junction bases left unmatched: 5. Germline CDR1 is MGHRA and CDR2 is YSYEKL. This CDR3 is 16 amino acids long. In nucleotides, the CDR3 is TGCGCCAGCAGCCACAGCCCTAGCGGGAGCACAGATACGCAGTATTTT. Residues: CASSHSPSGSTDTQYF.

This clonotype was seen a few times. V usage is TRBV5-1 and J usage is TRBJ2-3; 8 nucleotides agree with TRBD1. CDR3 length equals 16 residues. Losses at the gene ends were 2 bases for V and 4 bases for J; bases not matched to a gene: 9. The V gene's germline CDR1 is SGHRS and CDR2 YFSETQ. CDR3: CASSFQTGVGPDTQYF. CDR3 DNA: TGCGCCAGCAGCTTCCAGACAGGGGTGGGACCAGATACGCAGTATTTT.

Only a few counts were recorded for this clonotype. The rearrangement joins TRBV5-8 to TRBJ2-7; D is possibly TRBD1 (5 bases). The CDR3 extends over 13 amino acids. Trimming removed 4 bases from V and 4 bases from J, with 12 bases in between. Germline CDR1 SGHTS, CDR2 YDEGEE. The CDR3 sequence: CASSQGRVYEQYF. Written as DNA, the CDR3 is TGTGCCAGCAGCCAGGGCAGGGTGTACGAGCAGTACTTC. Looking up the rest from reference TRBV5-8 and TRBJ2-7 gives the full variable domain: EAGVTQSPTHLIKTRGQQATLRCSPISGHTSVYWYQQALGLGLQFLLWYDEGEERNRGNFPPRFSGRQFPNYSSELNVNALELEDSALYLCASSQGRVYEQYFGPGTRLTVT.

The rearrangement uses TRBV29-1 and TRBJ2-7; 9 bases line up with TRBD2. V lost 5 bases, J lost 2 bases, and 7 bases stayed unmatched. The CDR3 runs 14 residues. Germline V gene sequence: CDR1 SQVTM, CDR2 ANQGSEA. The CDR3 DNA sequence: TGCAGCGTTTTAGGACTAGCGCACACCTACGAGCAGTACTTC. Translated: CSVLGLAHTYEQYF.

The DNA of the CDR3 is TGTGCCAGCCTTATTGCCCCAGGCGGGAGTTCCTACAATGAGCAGTTCTTC. Its protein is CASLIAPGGSSYNEQFF. The V and J genes are TRBV7-2 and TRBJ2-1; the match to TRBD2 covers 7 bases. This CDR3 comprises 17 residues. With 8 bases clipped from V and 1 base from J, the junction kept 14 bases outside the gene matches. The germline gives CDR1 SGHTA, CDR2 FQGNSA.

This clonotype was counted a few times. The genes are TRBV12-3 or TRBV12-4 and TRBJ1-2, with 7 bases fitting TRBD1. The CDR3 has 13 residues. J lost 8 bases, V lost 5 bases, and 8 bases had no gene match. CDR3 bases: TGTGCCAGCAGTCCCCCACAGGGGTGGGGCTACACCTTC. Protein: CASSPPQGWGYTF.

The chain carries TRBV4-2 and TRBJ2-7, with TRBD2 identical over 10 bases. Germline-derived CDR1 and CDR2 are LGHNA and YNFKEQ. This CDR3 has 16 amino acids. V was pared by 0 bases and J by 1 base, with 3 bases of the junction left unmatched. CDR3 sequence (DNA): TGTGCCAGCAGCCAAGATACGGGACTAGCGTCCTACGAGCAGTACTTC. Its protein is CASSQDTGLASYEQYF.